Included here is one T cell receptor (beta chain) sequence, with context. The assay was immunoSEQ multiplex PCR, and TCRdb's table has in-frame clones only and misses some. The sample yields approximately 150,000 clones, over 80% seen once. The entry originates in a study of blood T cell repertoires in COVID-19. The sequence derives from an elderly woman with COVID-19, enrolled during active disease. The specimen was peripheral blood.

CDR3 in DNA: TGTGCCAGCGGGGCGAGGCGGACCCAGTACTTC. This encodes CASGARRTQYF. The chain has TRBV28 and TRBJ2-5; weak D call: TRBD1 (5 bases). V was cut by 8 bases and J by 7 bases, with 11 bases left in between. The CDR3 sequence is 11 residues long. Germline CDR1 and CDR2: MDHEN and SYDVKM.